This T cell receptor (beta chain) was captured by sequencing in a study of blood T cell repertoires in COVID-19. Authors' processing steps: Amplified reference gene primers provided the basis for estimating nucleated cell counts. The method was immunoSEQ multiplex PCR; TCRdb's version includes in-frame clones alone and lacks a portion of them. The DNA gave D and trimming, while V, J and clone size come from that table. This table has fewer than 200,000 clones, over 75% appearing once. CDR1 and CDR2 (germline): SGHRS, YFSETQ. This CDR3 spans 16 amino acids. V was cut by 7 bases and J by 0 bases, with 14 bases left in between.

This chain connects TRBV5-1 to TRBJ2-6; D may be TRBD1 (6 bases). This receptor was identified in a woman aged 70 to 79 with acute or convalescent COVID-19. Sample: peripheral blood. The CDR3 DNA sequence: TGCGCCAGCGGCCGGACAGCCCTCTCTGGGGCCAACGTCCTGACTTTC. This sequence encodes CASGRTALSGANVLTF.